The TCR beta chain under discussion was sequenced for a study of T-cell memory formation after mild COVID-19. Study-wide findings and caveats: In pre-infection memory, a portion of responding clones appeared, which suggested that cross-reactive memory joined.

Turning to this clonotype: Its antigen is as yet unknown.

In germline, CDR1 is LGHNA, CDR2 YNFKEQ. Trimming removed 5 bases from V and 6 bases from J, with 14 bases in between. The CDR3 spans 13 residues. TCRdb processed the 5' RACE reads anew with MiXCR; each CDR3 protein has one entry. The repertoire holds just over 300,000 distinct CDR3 sequences, 15% to 20% seen once, with around 21% in the top ten. This sequence was found in a man younger than 35 who had mild COVID-19 (a few samples of this study predate the infection). Cell type and time point are not known. The sample taken for sequencing was PBMCs or a T cell subset sorted from them (not recorded which). The V call is TRBV4-2, the J call TRBJ2-7; D is perhaps TRBD2 (6 bases). The CDR3 loop is CASSGGGYSEQYF. In nucleotides, the CDR3 is TGTGCCAGCAGCGGAGGAGGGTATAGCGAGCAGTACTTC.